A selection of T cell receptor beta chains follows, all from one sample in a study of beta chain features in type 1 diabetes. The assay was immunoSEQ multiplex PCR, and TCRdb's table has in-frame clones only and misses some. The data contain hundreds of thousands of clones, over 11% of them singletons. The specimen was naive CD4+ T cells from blood. The receptors come from a man between 18 and 35 years old with type 1 diabetes. Both conserved end residues are part of each CDR3. D genes are given only for firm matches. For some rows the clone size is stated as once, few or many, or as a class when expanded; others skip it.

V gene	D gene	J gene	clone size	CDR3 DNA	CDR3 protein
TRBV7-9	TRBD2	TRBJ2-3	few	TGTGCCAGCAGCCATCTCCCGGGACTAGCGGGGGGCACAGATACGCAGTATTTT	CASSHLPGLAGGTDTQYF
TRBV9	.	TRBJ1-6	few	TGTGCCAGCAGCGTAGTGGGGGATTCACCCCTCCACTTT	CASSVVGDSPLHF
TRBV5-4	.	TRBJ2-5	few	TGTGCCAGCAGCTTGGGGACAGCAAGCCAAGAGACCCAGTACTTC	CASSLGTASQETQYF
TRBV7-2	TRBD1	TRBJ1-1	.	TGTGCCAGCAGCACACAGACAGGGTTCAGCACTGAAGCTTTCTTT	CASSTQTGFSTEAFF
TRBV7-2	TRBD1	TRBJ2-7	.	TGTGCCAGCAGCTACCAGGGACAGGGGGCTGGGGAGCAGTACTTC	CASSYQGQGAGEQYF
TRBV9	.	TRBJ1-2	.	TGTGCCAGCAGCGCCGGGAATGTGCCTAACTATGGCTACACCTTC	CASSAGNVPNYGYTF
TRBV11-2	.	TRBJ2-1	few	TGTGCCAGCAGCCCTCGTAGCTCCTACAATGAGCAGTTCTTC	CASSPRSSYNEQFF
TRBV27	.	TRBJ2-3	few	TGTGCCAGCAGTTTGCGGCTGGAGGTAGATACGCAGTATTTT	CASSLRLEVDTQYF
TRBV2	.	TRBJ2-5	.	TGTGCCAGCAAAAGAAGGACAGCACAAGAGACCCAGTACTTC	CASKRRTAQETQYF
TRBV6-6	.	TRBJ2-3	few	TGTGCCAGCAGTTTAACAACAGATACGCAGTATTTT	CASSLTTDTQYF
TRBV5-1	.	TRBJ1-2	.	TGCGCCAGCAGCTTGAACGGAGATGGCTACACCTTC	CASSLNGDGYTF
TRBV6-5	.	TRBJ2-7	.	TGTGCCAGCAGACAGTGGTCGGACGGGAGTGAGGAGCAGTACTTC	CASRQWSDGSEEQYF
TRBV21-1	.	TRBJ2-3	.	TGTGCCAGCAGCACAGTGGCAGATACGCAGTATTTT	CASSTVADTQYF
TRBV9	TRBD2	TRBJ2-1	.	TGTGCCAGCAGCTCCGGGACTAGCGGGATAGATGAGCAGTTCTTC	CASSSGTSGIDEQFF
TRBV2	TRBD1	TRBJ1-5	few	TGTGCCAGCGGCCGGGACAGGGGGATGGGCAATCAGCCCCAGCATTTT	CASGRDRGMGNQPQHF